This T cell receptor (beta chain) was found in a study of T-cell memory formation after mild COVID-19. TCRdb reanalysed the 5' RACE reads using MiXCR and keeps one entry per CDR3 protein. The sample holds about 210,000 distinct CDR3 sequences, about 10% seen once. Between the trimmed V and J ends, which lost 7 bases and 0 bases, there was a span of 12 bases. Germline CDR1 and CDR2: SGHTA and FQGNSA. This CDR3 is 14 amino acids long. Source material: PBMCs or a T cell subset sorted from them (not recorded which). The chain joins TRBV7-2 to TRBJ1-1, with D hard to call. The TCR originated in a man aged 18 to 30 who had mild COVID-19 (a few samples of this study predate the infection). Cell type and time point are not known. The CDR3 region is CASTRGSMNTEAFF. The DNA for the CDR3 is TGTGCCAGCACCCGAGGAAGCATGAACACTGAAGCTTTCTTT. The complete variable domain, with remaining parts taken from reference TRBV7-2 and TRBJ1-1, reads GAGVSQSPSNKVTEKGKDVELRCDPISGHTALYWYRQSLGQGLEFLIYFQGNSAPDKSGLPSDRFSAERTGGSVSTLTIQRTQQEDSAVYLCASTRGSMNTEAFFGQGTRLTVV.